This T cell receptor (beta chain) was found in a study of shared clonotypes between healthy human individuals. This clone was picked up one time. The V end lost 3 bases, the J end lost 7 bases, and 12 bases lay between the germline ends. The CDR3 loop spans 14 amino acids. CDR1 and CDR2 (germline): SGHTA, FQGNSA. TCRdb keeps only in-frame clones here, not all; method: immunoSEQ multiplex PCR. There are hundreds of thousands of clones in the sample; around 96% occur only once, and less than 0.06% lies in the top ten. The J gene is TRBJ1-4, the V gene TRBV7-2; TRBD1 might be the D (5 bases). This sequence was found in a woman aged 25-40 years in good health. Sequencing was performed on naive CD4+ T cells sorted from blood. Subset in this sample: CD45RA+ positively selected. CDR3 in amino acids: CASSFSGLSEKLFF. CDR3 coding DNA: TGTGCCAGCAGCTTTTCGGGGCTTAGTGAAAAACTGTTTTTT.